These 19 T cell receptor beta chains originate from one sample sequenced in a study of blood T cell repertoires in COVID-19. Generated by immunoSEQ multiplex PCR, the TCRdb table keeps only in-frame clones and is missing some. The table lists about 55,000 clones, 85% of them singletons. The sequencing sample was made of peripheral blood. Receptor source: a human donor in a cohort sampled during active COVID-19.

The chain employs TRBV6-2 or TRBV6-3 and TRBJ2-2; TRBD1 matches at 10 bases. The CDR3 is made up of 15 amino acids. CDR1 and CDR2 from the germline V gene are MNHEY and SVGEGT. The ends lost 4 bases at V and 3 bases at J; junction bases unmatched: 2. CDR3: CASSLTGGDTGELFF. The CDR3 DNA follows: TGTGCCAGCAGTTTGACAGGGGGCGACACCGGGGAGCTGTTTTTT.

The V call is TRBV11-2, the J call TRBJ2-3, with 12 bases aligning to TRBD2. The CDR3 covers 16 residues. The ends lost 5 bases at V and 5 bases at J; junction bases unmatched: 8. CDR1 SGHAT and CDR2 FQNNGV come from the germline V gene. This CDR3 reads CASSRRLAGVVDTQYF. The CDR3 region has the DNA TGTGCCAGCAGCCGCCGACTAGCGGGAGTTGTAGATACGCAGTATTTT.

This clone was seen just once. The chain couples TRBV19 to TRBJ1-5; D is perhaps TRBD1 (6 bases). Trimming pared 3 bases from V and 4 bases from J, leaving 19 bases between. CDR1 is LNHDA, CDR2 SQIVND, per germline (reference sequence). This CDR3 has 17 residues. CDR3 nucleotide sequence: TGTGCCAGTAGTATGGAGCGGGGGGCGGGATATAATCAGCCCCAGCATTTT. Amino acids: CASSMERGAGYNQPQHF.

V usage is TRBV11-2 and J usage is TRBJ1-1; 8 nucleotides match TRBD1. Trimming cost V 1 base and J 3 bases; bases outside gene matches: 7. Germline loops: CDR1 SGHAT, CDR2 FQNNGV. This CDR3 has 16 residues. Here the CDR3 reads CASSLGPGQGHTEAFF. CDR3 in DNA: TGTGCCAGCAGCTTAGGACCCGGACAGGGCCACACTGAAGCTTTCTTT. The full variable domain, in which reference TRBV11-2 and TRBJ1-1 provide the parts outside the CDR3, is EAGVAQSPRYKIIEKRQSVAFWCNPISGHATLYWYQQILGQGPKLLIQFQNNGVVDDSQLPKDRFSAERLKGVDSTLKIQPAKLEDSAVYLCASSLGPGQGHTEAFFGQGTRLTVV.

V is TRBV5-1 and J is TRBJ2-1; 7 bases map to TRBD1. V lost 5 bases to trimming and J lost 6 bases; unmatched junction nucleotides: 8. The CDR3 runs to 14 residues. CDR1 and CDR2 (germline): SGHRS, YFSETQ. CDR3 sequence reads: CASRSTGALNEQFF. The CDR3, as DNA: TGCGCCAGCAGGTCTACAGGGGCACTCAATGAGCAGTTCTTC.

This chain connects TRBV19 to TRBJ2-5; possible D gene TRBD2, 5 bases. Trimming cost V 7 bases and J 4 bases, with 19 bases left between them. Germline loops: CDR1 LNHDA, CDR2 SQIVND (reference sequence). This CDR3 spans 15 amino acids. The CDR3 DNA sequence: TGTGCCAGTACCCTCGGACTTAGCGTCGGAGAGACCCAGTACTTC. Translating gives CASTLGLSVGETQYF.

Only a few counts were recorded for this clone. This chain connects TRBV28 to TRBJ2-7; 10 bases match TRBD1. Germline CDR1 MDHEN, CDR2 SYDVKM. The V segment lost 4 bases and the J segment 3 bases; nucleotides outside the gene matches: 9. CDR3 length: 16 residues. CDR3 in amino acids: CASSSPAWDRGYEQYF. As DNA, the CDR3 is TGTGCCAGCAGTTCCCCCGCCTGGGACAGGGGCTACGAGCAGTACTTC. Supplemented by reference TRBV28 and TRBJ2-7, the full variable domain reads DVKVTQSSRYLVKRTGEKVFLECVQDMDHENMFWYRQDPGLGLRLIYFSYDVKMKEKGDIPEGYSVSREKKERFSLILESASTNQTSMYLCASSSPAWDRGYEQYFGPGTRLTVT.

Here the CDR3 reads CASTDGDRRLAGSKNIQYF. DNA for the CDR3: TGTGCCAGTACCGATGGGGATAGGCGGCTAGCGGGATCCAAAAACATTCAGTACTTC. The V gene is TRBV19, the J gene TRBJ2-4, with 9 bases lining up with TRBD2. This CDR3 is 19 amino acids long. With 7 bases clipped from V and 2 bases from J, the junction kept 18 bases outside the gene matches. Germline V gives CDR1 LNHDA, CDR2 SQIVND (reference sequence).

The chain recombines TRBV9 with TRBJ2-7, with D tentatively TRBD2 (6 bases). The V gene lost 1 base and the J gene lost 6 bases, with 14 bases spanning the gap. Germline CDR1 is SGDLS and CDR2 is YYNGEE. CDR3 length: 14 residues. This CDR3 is CASSVSGDVGEQYF. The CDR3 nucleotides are TGTGCCAGCAGCGTATCGGGGGATGTGGGCGAGCAGTACTTC.

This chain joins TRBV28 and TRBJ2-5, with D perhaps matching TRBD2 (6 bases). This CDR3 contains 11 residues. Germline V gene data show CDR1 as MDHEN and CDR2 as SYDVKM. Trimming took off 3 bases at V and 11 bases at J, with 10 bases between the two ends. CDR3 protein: CASSFGRGQYF. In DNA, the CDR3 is TGTGCCAGCAGTTTTGGGCGGGGACAGTACTTC.

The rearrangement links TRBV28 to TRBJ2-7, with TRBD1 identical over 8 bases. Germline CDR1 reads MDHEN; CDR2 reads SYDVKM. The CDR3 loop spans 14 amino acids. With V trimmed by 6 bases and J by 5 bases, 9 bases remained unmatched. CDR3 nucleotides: TGTGCCAGCAGACCTCAGGGGGCCCGAAACGAGCAGTACTTC. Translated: CASRPQGARNEQYF.

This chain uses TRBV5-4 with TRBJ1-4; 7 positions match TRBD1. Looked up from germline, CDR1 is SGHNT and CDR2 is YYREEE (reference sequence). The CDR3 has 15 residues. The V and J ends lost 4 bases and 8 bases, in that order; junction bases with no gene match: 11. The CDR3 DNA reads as TGTGCCAGCAGCATGACAGGGACACTAGGAGAAAAACTGTTTTTT. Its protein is CASSMTGTLGEKLFF.

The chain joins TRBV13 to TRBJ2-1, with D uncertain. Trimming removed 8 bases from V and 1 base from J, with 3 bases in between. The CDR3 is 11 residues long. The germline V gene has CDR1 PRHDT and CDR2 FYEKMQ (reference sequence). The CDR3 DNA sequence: TGTGCCAGCCAATCCTACAATGAGCAGTTCTTC. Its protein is CASQSYNEQFF. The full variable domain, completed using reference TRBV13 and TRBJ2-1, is AAGVIQSPRHLIKEKRETATLKCYPIPRHDTVYWYQQGPGQDPQFLISFYEKMQSDKGSIPDRFSAQQFSDYHSELNMSSLELGDSALYFCASQSYNEQFFGPGTRLTVL.

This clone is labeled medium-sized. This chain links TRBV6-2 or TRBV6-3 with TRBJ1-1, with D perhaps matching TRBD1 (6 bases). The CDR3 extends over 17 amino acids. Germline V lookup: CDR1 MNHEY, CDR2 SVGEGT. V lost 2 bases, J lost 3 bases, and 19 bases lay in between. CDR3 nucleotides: TGTGCCAGCAGTTACCTCTGGACAGCTAAAGGGGACACTGAAGCTTTCTTT. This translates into CASSYLWTAKGDTEAFF.

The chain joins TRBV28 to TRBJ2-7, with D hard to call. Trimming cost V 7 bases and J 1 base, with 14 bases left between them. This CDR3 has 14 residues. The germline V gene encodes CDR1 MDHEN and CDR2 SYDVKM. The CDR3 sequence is CASTPPELSYEQYF. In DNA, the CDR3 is TGTGCCAGCACCCCCCCAGAATTATCCTACGAGCAGTACTTC.

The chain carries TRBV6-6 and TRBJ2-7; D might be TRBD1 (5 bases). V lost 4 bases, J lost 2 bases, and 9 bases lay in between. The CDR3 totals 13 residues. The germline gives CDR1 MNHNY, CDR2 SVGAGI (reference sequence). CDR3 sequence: CASSSTEAYEQYF. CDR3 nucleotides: TGTGCCAGCAGTTCGACAGAAGCCTACGAGCAGTACTTC.

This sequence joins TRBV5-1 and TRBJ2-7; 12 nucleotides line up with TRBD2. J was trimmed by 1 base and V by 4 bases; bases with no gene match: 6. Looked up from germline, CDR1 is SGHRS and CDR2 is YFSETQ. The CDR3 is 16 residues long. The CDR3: CASSAGLAGRSYEQYF. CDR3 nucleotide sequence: TGCGCCAGCAGCGCCGGACTAGCGGGGCGATCCTACGAGCAGTACTTC.

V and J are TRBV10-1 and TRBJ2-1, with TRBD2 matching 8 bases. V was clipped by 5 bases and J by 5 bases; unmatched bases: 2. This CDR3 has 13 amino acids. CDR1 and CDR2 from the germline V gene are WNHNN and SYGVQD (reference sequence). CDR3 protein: CASSSGSDNEQFF. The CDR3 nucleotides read TGCGCCAGCAGTAGCGGGAGTGACAATGAGCAGTTCTTC.

CDR3 DNA sequence: TGCGCCAGCAGCCCGGGCCAACTAGCCCTTGGGCGGGAGGGCCTTAGCGGGGAGCTGTTTTTT. Residues: CASSPGQLALGREGLSGELFF. The chain joins TRBV4-1 to TRBJ2-2; 9 bases map to TRBD2. The germline V gene encodes CDR1 MGHRA and CDR2 YSYEKL. The CDR3 is made up of 21 amino acids. After removal of 4 bases from V and 7 bases from J, the junction contained 25 bases not matched to a gene.